Listed below are T cell receptor beta chains from one sample, sequenced in a study of shared clonotypes between healthy human individuals. Sequencing used immunoSEQ multiplex PCR; TCRdb keeps in-frame clones, though not all of them. The sample has about 1 million clones, approximately 80% seen once; the top ten hold under 0.65%. Sequences were obtained from memory CD4+ T cells from PBMCs. These receptor sequences come from a man between 18 and 29 years old in good health. Some clones in this sample may be carry-over from other donors' samples. Both conserved end residues are trimmed from each CDR3. Where a row states a size, it is once, few, many or the class of an expanded clone; other rows omit it.

many	TRBV30	TRBJ1-4	AWSTRSEKLF
.	TRBV27	TRBJ1-4	ASSPPGQGEKLF
few	TRBV6-1	TRBJ2-1	ASSEYGERRNEQF
.	TRBV5-1	TRBJ2-6	ASSLLREGPSGANVLT
.	TRBV28	TRBJ2-2	ASSSHPGVNTGELF
.	TRBV9	TRBJ1-5	ASSVGYQPQH
few	TRBV28	TRBJ2-2	ASRRKSSGNTGELF
once	TRBV19	TRBJ2-4	ASRGRLQERAKNIQY
.	TRBV19	TRBJ1-2	ASSFPGRHGYT
.	TRBV7-3	TRBJ2-6	ASSFAGANVLT
once	TRBV21-1	TRBJ1-1	ANRGSGLTEAF
.	TRBV19	TRBJ1-2	ASSTSNTGRSYGYT
few	TRBV7-7	TRBJ2-5	ASSFTGAGETQY
once	TRBV4-1	TRBJ1-2	ASSHNDRYGYT
few	TRBV6-1	TRBJ2-7	ASSEWGTASYEQY
few	TRBV19	TRBJ2-1	ASSIGGSGSYNEQF
.	TRBV7-3	TRBJ2-1	ASSFRQGGYNEQF
few	TRBV25-1	TRBJ1-2	ASQRSGGDYYT
.	TRBV5-1	TRBJ2-5	ASSLFREETQY
.	TRBV9	TRBJ2-7	ASSEAGRSYEQY
once	TRBV5-6	TRBJ1-2	ASSLAGGVDGYT
few	TRBV21-1	TRBJ2-5	ASSKEPRVWETQY
.	TRBV7-2	TRBJ2-7	ASRGTGGFVEQY
few	TRBV9	TRBJ1-4	ASSSQALNEKLF
few	TRBV7-2	TRBJ1-1	ASSLVTGGVTEAF
.	TRBV28	TRBJ1-2	ASSFHPRRRGGYT
.	TRBV27	TRBJ2-5	ASSSQGAVGTQY
.	TRBV5-1	TRBJ2-3	ASSLGPRAGNTDTQY
.	TRBV5-1	TRBJ2-7	ASSIGTGGNEQY
.	TRBV6-6	TRBJ1-5	ASSQGDQPQH
.	TRBV7-3	TRBJ2-7	PGGPVSGRLYLYEQY
.	TRBV27	TRBJ2-7	ASRTRGNEQY
.	TRBV7-9	TRBJ1-2	ASSRGQGQIGGYT
.	TRBV7-2	TRBJ2-7	ASSLTGTLNGEQY
.	TRBV5-4	TRBJ1-4	ASDRDRGGEKLF
.	TRBV7-9	TRBJ1-2	ASSLGTGENYGYT
few	TRBV6-5	TRBJ1-5	ASSYGTSNQPQH
few	TRBV30	TRBJ2-5	AWSLRLGDGAQY
.	TRBV15	TRBJ1-5	ATSAGINQPQH